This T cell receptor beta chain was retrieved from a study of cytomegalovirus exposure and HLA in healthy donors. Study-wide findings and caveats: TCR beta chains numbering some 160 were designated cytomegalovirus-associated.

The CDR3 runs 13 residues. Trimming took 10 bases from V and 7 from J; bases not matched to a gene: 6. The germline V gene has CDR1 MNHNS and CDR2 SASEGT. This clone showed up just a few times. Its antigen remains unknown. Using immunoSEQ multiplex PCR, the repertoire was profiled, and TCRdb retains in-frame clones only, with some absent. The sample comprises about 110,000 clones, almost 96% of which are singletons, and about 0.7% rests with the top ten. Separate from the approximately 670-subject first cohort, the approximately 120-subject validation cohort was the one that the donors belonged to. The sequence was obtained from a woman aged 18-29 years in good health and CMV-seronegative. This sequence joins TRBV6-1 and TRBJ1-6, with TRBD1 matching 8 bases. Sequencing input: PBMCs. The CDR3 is CAIRQGRNSPLHF. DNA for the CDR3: TGTGCCATACGACAGGGGAGGAATTCACCCCTCCACTTT.